This T cell receptor (beta chain) appears in the sequencing data of a study of T cells after yellow fever vaccination. Findings of the study overall: Researchers noted that a small share of clonotypes showed up in both CD4 and CD8 compartments. Reappearance after the booster was seen for most primary-vaccination clones, at approximately 97% CD4 and 88% CD8. Highly abundant clonotypes carried over from the bulk population could end up in FACS-sorted repertoires as contaminants.

Trimming cost V 5 bases and J 1 base, with 12 bases left between them. Germline V gives CDR1 SGHTA, CDR2 FQGNSA. The CDR3 length is 15 residues. For this clonotype: Its antigen remains unidentified.

By 5'RACE template switching, TCR cDNA was produced, with a universal primer site and UMIs added in the process. MiXCR, applied by TCRdb to the 5' RACE reads, yields one record per CDR3 protein. Here the sample spans 300,000 to 350,000 distinct CDR3 sequences, 3% to 4.5% being singletons. The source was PBMCs, collected 5 days after the yellow fever booster vaccination. The chain carries TRBV7-2 and TRBJ2-1, with D hard to call. This TCR derives from a man aged 18 to 29 who received the YFV17D yellow fever vaccine. The CDR3: CASSPLRDSYNEQFF. The CDR3 DNA reads as TGTGCCAGCAGCCCTTTAAGGGATTCCTACAATGAGCAGTTCTTC.